This T cell receptor (beta chain) was found in a study of cytomegalovirus exposure and HLA in healthy donors. PCR primers comprised 60 Vbeta and 13 Jbeta primers. Libraries were prepared by immunoSEQ multiplex PCR; TCRdb keeps only in-frame clonotypes and omits some of them. The sample includes 100,000 to 150,000 clones. Germline V gene sequence: CDR1 SEHNR, CDR2 FQNEAQ (reference sequence). Germline trimming cut 4 bases from V and 2 bases from J; bases unmatched to any gene: 7. The CDR3 has 15 amino acids. This TCR came from a man aged 18-30 years in good health and CMV-seronegative. Specimen: PBMCs. The rearrangement uses TRBV7-9 and TRBJ1-2; 7 bases are a match to TRBD1. Here the CDR3 DNA reads TGTGCCAGCAGCTATACAGGGGACGTCAACTATGGCTACACCTTC. As protein: CASSYTGDVNYGYTF. The variable domain in full, with the rest retrieved from reference TRBV7-9 and TRBJ1-2, is DTGVSQNPRHKITKRGQNVTFRCDPISEHNRLYWYRQTLGQGPEFLTYFQNEAQLEKSRLLSDRFSAERPKGSFSTLEIQRTEQGDSAMYLCASSYTGDVNYGYTFGSGTRLTVV.